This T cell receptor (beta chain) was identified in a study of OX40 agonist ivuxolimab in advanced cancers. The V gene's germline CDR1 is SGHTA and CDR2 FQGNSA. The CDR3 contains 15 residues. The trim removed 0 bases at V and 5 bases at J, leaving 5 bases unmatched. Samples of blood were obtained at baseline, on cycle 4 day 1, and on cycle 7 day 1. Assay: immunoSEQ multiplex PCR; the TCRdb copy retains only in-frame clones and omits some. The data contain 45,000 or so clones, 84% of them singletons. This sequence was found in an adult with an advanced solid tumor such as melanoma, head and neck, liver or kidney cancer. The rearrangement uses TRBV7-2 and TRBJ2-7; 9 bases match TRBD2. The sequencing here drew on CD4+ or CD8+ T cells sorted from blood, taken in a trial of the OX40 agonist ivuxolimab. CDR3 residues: CASSLAIAGVHEQYF. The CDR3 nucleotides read TGTGCCAGCAGCTTAGCGATAGCGGGAGTTCACGAGCAGTACTTC.